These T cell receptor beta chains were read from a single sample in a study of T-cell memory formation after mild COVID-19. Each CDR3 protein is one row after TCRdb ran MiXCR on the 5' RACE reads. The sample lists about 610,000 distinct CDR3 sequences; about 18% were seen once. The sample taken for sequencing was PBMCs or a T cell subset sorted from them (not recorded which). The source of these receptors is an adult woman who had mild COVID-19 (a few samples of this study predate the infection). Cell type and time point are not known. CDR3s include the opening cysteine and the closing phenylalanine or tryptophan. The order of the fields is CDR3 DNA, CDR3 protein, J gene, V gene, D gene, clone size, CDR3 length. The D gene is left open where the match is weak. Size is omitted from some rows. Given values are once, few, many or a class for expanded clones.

CDR3nt: TGCAGCGTCACCGTGCAGGGTTATACCGGGGAGCTGTTTTTT
CDR3aa: CSVTVQGYTGELFF
j_gene: TRBJ2-2
v_gene: TRBV29-1
d_gene: NA
abundance: NA
len: 14

CDR3nt: TGTGCCAGCAGTGCGGTGACAGGGTCGAGAGTGTTTGAAGCTTTCTTT
CDR3aa: CASSAVTGSRVFEAFF
j_gene: TRBJ1-1
v_gene: TRBV2
d_gene: TRBD1
abundance: many
len: 16

CDR3nt: TGTGCCAGCAGCCAAGATTGGGCAGGGGCGGACACCGGGGAGCTGTTTTTT
CDR3aa: CASSQDWAGADTGELFF
j_gene: TRBJ2-2
v_gene: TRBV3-1
d_gene: NA
abundance: few
len: 17

CDR3nt: TGTGCCAGCGGCTCCGGGACAGCTAGTCAGCCCCAGCATTTT
CDR3aa: CASGSGTASQPQHF
j_gene: TRBJ1-5
v_gene: TRBV7-9
d_gene: TRBD1
abundance: NA
len: 14

CDR3nt: TGTGCCAGCTCCCGACAGCCTTACTCCTACGAGCAGTACTTC
CDR3aa: CASSRQPYSYEQYF
j_gene: TRBJ2-7
v_gene: TRBV12-3/TRBV12-4
d_gene: NA
abundance: NA
len: 14

CDR3nt: TGTGCCATCAGCCAGGTCCAGTCGAACACTGAAGCTTTCTTT
CDR3aa: CAISQVQSNTEAFF
j_gene: TRBJ1-1
v_gene: TRBV10-3
d_gene: NA
abundance: few
len: 14

CDR3nt: TGTGCCACCAGCAGAGCGGCAGGTGAGCCCTACAATGAGCAGTTCTTC
CDR3aa: CATSRAAGEPYNEQFF
j_gene: TRBJ2-1
v_gene: TRBV15
d_gene: NA
abundance: NA
len: 16

CDR3nt: TGTGCCAGCAGATTGGCGGGAGGGCCTGGGGATGAGCAGTTCTTC
CDR3aa: CASRLAGGPGDEQFF
j_gene: TRBJ2-1
v_gene: TRBV7-9
d_gene: TRBD2
abundance: many
len: 15

CDR3nt: TGTGCCACCAGATGGACGGACAAGAAGACCCAGTACTTC
CDR3aa: CATRWTDKKTQYF
j_gene: TRBJ2-5
v_gene: TRBV10-3
d_gene: NA
abundance: NA
len: 13

CDR3nt: TGCGCCAGCAGCTTGGTGGGACAGGGTTACAATGAGCAGTTCTTC
CDR3aa: CASSLVGQGYNEQFF
j_gene: TRBJ2-1
v_gene: TRBV5-1
d_gene: TRBD1
abundance: NA
len: 15

CDR3nt: TGTGCCAGCAGCCAGGAGGGACTAGCGGGATTCACCGGGGAGCTGTTTTTT
CDR3aa: CASSQEGLAGFTGELFF
j_gene: TRBJ2-2
v_gene: TRBV4-2
d_gene: TRBD2
abundance: few
len: 17

CDR3nt: TGTGCCAGCAGCCTTACAGAGGGGTATGGCTACACCTTC
CDR3aa: CASSLTEGYGYTF
j_gene: TRBJ1-2
v_gene: TRBV3-1
d_gene: NA
abundance: few
len: 13

CDR3nt: TGCGCCAGCAGCTCCGGGACAGAACCCTATGGCTACACCTTC
CDR3aa: CASSSGTEPYGYTF
j_gene: TRBJ1-2
v_gene: TRBV5-1
d_gene: TRBD1
abundance: NA
len: 14

CDR3nt: TGTGCCAGCAGCCGACAGGGGGATAGTGGGGAGCTGTTTTTT
CDR3aa: CASSRQGDSGELFF
j_gene: TRBJ2-2
v_gene: TRBV5-4
d_gene: TRBD1
abundance: few
len: 14

CDR3nt: TGTGCCACCAGTGATGGGCGGGAGAGTCGCCCGCAGTATTTT
CDR3aa: CATSDGRESRPQYF
j_gene: TRBJ2-3
v_gene: TRBV24-1
d_gene: TRBD2
abundance: NA
len: 14

CDR3nt: TGTGCCACCAGTGACTCCTCCGCCCGGGGGGCAAGCGAGCAGTACTTC
CDR3aa: CATSDSSARGASEQYF
j_gene: TRBJ2-7
v_gene: TRBV24-1
d_gene: NA
abundance: NA
len: 16

CDR3nt: TGTGCCAGCAGTGTTAGCAGGAACAATGAGCAGTTCTTC
CDR3aa: CASSVSRNNEQFF
j_gene: TRBJ2-1
v_gene: TRBV25-1
d_gene: NA
abundance: NA
len: 13

CDR3nt: TGTGCCAGCAGCTACGGACCCGAGACCTACGAGCAGTACTTC
CDR3aa: CASSYGPETYEQYF
j_gene: TRBJ2-7
v_gene: TRBV5-5
d_gene: NA
abundance: NA
len: 14

CDR3nt: TGCAGTGCTAACAGGGGACCTTCAACTAATGAAAAACTGTTTTTT
CDR3aa: CSANRGPSTNEKLFF
j_gene: TRBJ1-4
v_gene: TRBV20-1
d_gene: TRBD1
abundance: NA
len: 15

CDR3nt: TGTGCCAGCACCCCACGCGGGGGACTAAATACTAACTATGGCTACACCTTC
CDR3aa: CASTPRGGLNTNYGYTF
j_gene: TRBJ1-2
v_gene: TRBV5-4
d_gene: NA
abundance: NA
len: 17

CDR3nt: TGTGCCAGCTCCCCTGGGACAGGGTACTACGAGCAGTACTTC
CDR3aa: CASSPGTGYYEQYF
j_gene: TRBJ2-7
v_gene: TRBV18
d_gene: TRBD1
abundance: NA
len: 14

CDR3nt: TGCGCCAGCAGCTATGCCCCGGCAGGGGCAAATAATTCACCCCTCCACTTT
CDR3aa: CASSYAPAGANNSPLHF
j_gene: TRBJ1-6
v_gene: TRBV5-1
d_gene: NA
abundance: NA
len: 17

CDR3nt: TGTGCCAGCCATTTCTCTAGCGGGAGGGCCGGCAACGTCCTGACTTTC
CDR3aa: CASHFSSGRAGNVLTF
j_gene: TRBJ2-6
v_gene: TRBV6-1
d_gene: TRBD2
abundance: few
len: 16

CDR3nt: TGTGCCAGCAGTTACTCAGCAGGAGCATTCTCCTACAATGAGCAGTTCTTC
CDR3aa: CASSYSAGAFSYNEQFF
j_gene: TRBJ2-1
v_gene: TRBV6-5
d_gene: NA
abundance: NA
len: 17

CDR3nt: TGTGCCAGCAGCGCCTTAGGGACAGGGGGCAGGGAAAAACTGTTTTTT
CDR3aa: CASSALGTGGREKLFF
j_gene: TRBJ1-4
v_gene: TRBV7-9
d_gene: TRBD1
abundance: NA
len: 16

CDR3nt: TGTGCCAGCAGTTCATCGGGTCGGGATTCACCCCTCCACTTT
CDR3aa: CASSSSGRDSPLHF
j_gene: TRBJ1-6
v_gene: TRBV25-1
d_gene: NA
abundance: many
len: 14

CDR3nt: TGTGCCAGCATCCCGGACAGGGGGTCGCGAGAGACCCAGTACTTC
CDR3aa: CASIPDRGSRETQYF
j_gene: TRBJ2-5
v_gene: TRBV7-6
d_gene: TRBD1
abundance: many
len: 15

CDR3nt: TGTGCCAGCGGGATGACGGGGGGCCTCAAAAACATTCAGTACTTC
CDR3aa: CASGMTGGLKNIQYF
j_gene: TRBJ2-4
v_gene: TRBV12-3/TRBV12-4
d_gene: NA
abundance: few
len: 15

CDR3nt: TGTGCCAGCTCACCACCGATAGAGCTCACAGATACGCAGTATTTT
CDR3aa: CASSPPIELTDTQYF
j_gene: TRBJ2-3
v_gene: TRBV18
d_gene: NA
abundance: NA
len: 15

CDR3nt: TGTGCCAGCAGCCCGACTAGCGGGAGAAATGAGCAGTTCTTC
CDR3aa: CASSPTSGRNEQFF
j_gene: TRBJ2-1
v_gene: TRBV7-9
d_gene: TRBD2
abundance: NA
len: 14

CDR3nt: TGTGCCAGCAGCTTAGAGGCAGGCTCTGGAAACACCATATATTTT
CDR3aa: CASSLEAGSGNTIYF
j_gene: TRBJ1-3
v_gene: TRBV7-6
d_gene: NA
abundance: few
len: 15

CDR3nt: TGCGCCAGCAGCTCGTTGGACCATTCCTCGTACTACAATGAGCAGTTCTTC
CDR3aa: CASSSLDHSSYYNEQFF
j_gene: TRBJ2-1
v_gene: TRBV5-1
d_gene: NA
abundance: NA
len: 17

CDR3nt: TGTGCCAGCACCAACCAAAATACGCAGTATTTT
CDR3aa: CASTNQNTQYF
j_gene: TRBJ2-3
v_gene: TRBV7-9
d_gene: NA
abundance: few
len: 11

CDR3nt: TGCAGTGCTAGTTTCGGGGGTTACTCCTACAATGAGCAGTTCTTC
CDR3aa: CSASFGGYSYNEQFF
j_gene: TRBJ2-1
v_gene: TRBV20-1
d_gene: NA
abundance: NA
len: 15

CDR3nt: TGTGCCAGCAACTATGACCATTCCTTGAACACTGAAGCTTTCTTT
CDR3aa: CASNYDHSLNTEAFF
j_gene: TRBJ1-1
v_gene: TRBV5-5
d_gene: NA
abundance: NA
len: 15

CDR3nt: TGTGCCAGCAGATTATCAGGGGCCCTGAGCTACGAGCAGTACTTC
CDR3aa: CASRLSGALSYEQYF
j_gene: TRBJ2-7
v_gene: TRBV12-3/TRBV12-4
d_gene: NA
abundance: NA
len: 15

CDR3nt: TGTGCCAGCAGTGAGAGCGGGGGGGTCCTCACCGGGGAGCTGTTTTTT
CDR3aa: CASSESGGVLTGELFF
j_gene: TRBJ2-2
v_gene: TRBV7-9
d_gene: TRBD2
abundance: NA
len: 16

CDR3nt: TGTGCCAGCAGTCTCGCCGGGACAGGGGGCTACAATGAGCAGTTCTTC
CDR3aa: CASSLAGTGGYNEQFF
j_gene: TRBJ2-1
v_gene: TRBV12-3/TRBV12-4
d_gene: TRBD1
abundance: NA
len: 16

CDR3nt: TGTGCCAGCAGCTTTAGTCTAGGCCTACCCGGGAACTATGGCTACACCTTC
CDR3aa: CASSFSLGLPGNYGYTF
j_gene: TRBJ1-2
v_gene: TRBV11-2
d_gene: NA
abundance: NA
len: 17

CDR3nt: TGCAGTACCAGCGGCCTCAGCTCTGGAAACACCATATATTTT
CDR3aa: CSTSGLSSGNTIYF
j_gene: TRBJ1-3
v_gene: TRBV20-1
d_gene: NA
abundance: NA
len: 14

CDR3nt: TGCGCCAGCAGCCGACTAGTCGGTGAGCAGTTCTTC
CDR3aa: CASSRLVGEQFF
j_gene: TRBJ2-1
v_gene: TRBV4-1
d_gene: NA
abundance: NA
len: 12

CDR3nt: TGCAGCGTATCCATCCAGGGGTCTGCTACAACCGGGGAGCTGTTTTTT
CDR3aa: CSVSIQGSATTGELFF
j_gene: TRBJ2-2
v_gene: TRBV29-1
d_gene: NA
abundance: NA
len: 16

CDR3nt: TGTGCCAGCAGCCTCTGGGACAGGGGCTACGAGCAGTACTTC
CDR3aa: CASSLWDRGYEQYF
j_gene: TRBJ2-7
v_gene: TRBV7-9
d_gene: TRBD1
abundance: NA
len: 14

CDR3nt: TGCAGTGCTCTGCTAGGGGGCAACGGGGTTAGCAATCAGCCCCAGCATTTT
CDR3aa: CSALLGGNGVSNQPQHF
j_gene: TRBJ1-5
v_gene: TRBV20-1
d_gene: TRBD1
abundance: few
len: 17

CDR3nt: TGTGCCACCAGTGATCCACCGAATCACACCGGGGAGCTGTTTTTT
CDR3aa: CATSDPPNHTGELFF
j_gene: TRBJ2-2
v_gene: TRBV24-1
d_gene: NA
abundance: few
len: 15

CDR3nt: TGTGCCAGCAGTCCCTACGGAGATACGCAGTATTTT
CDR3aa: CASSPYGDTQYF
j_gene: TRBJ2-3
v_gene: TRBV27
d_gene: NA
abundance: few
len: 12

CDR3nt: TGTGCCAGCAGTTTATCGGCAGGGGAAGAGACCCAGTACTTC
CDR3aa: CASSLSAGEETQYF
j_gene: TRBJ2-5
v_gene: TRBV12-3/TRBV12-4
d_gene: NA
abundance: few
len: 14

CDR3nt: TGCAGTGCCCCCCCCCGGGGGAACCAAGAGACCCAGTACTTC
CDR3aa: CSAPPRGNQETQYF
j_gene: TRBJ2-5
v_gene: TRBV20-1
d_gene: NA
abundance: NA
len: 14

CDR3nt: TGTGCCAGCAGTTACTCGGGGGACAGGGGGCTGTCGAAAAACATTCAGTACTTC
CDR3aa: CASSYSGDRGLSKNIQYF
j_gene: TRBJ2-4
v_gene: TRBV6-5
d_gene: TRBD1
abundance: NA
len: 18

CDR3nt: TGCGCCAGCAGCCAAGGACAGGGCAGTGAGCAGTTCTTC
CDR3aa: CASSQGQGSEQFF
j_gene: TRBJ2-1
v_gene: TRBV5-1
d_gene: TRBD1
abundance: few
len: 13

CDR3nt: TGTGCCAGCAGTCCCTTAGCGGGAGGGGCGTTCTTC
CDR3aa: CASSPLAGGAFF
j_gene: TRBJ2-1
v_gene: TRBV27
d_gene: TRBD2
abundance: NA
len: 12

CDR3nt: TGCAGTGCTGAGTCGGGACAGGGGGCGCAGGACATTCAGTACTTC
CDR3aa: CSAESGQGAQDIQYF
j_gene: TRBJ2-4
v_gene: TRBV20-1
d_gene: TRBD1
abundance: few
len: 15

CDR3nt: TGTGCCAGCAGCCAGAGGCACTACGAGCAGTACTTC
CDR3aa: CASSQRHYEQYF
j_gene: TRBJ2-7
v_gene: TRBV13
d_gene: NA
abundance: once
len: 12

CDR3nt: TGTGCCAGCAGCCCTACTGACCGATTATGGGAGACCCAGTACTTC
CDR3aa: CASSPTDRLWETQYF
j_gene: TRBJ2-5
v_gene: TRBV12-3/TRBV12-4
d_gene: NA
abundance: NA
len: 15

CDR3nt: TGTGCCAGCAGCCCTGACCTTTACAATGAGCAGTTCTTC
CDR3aa: CASSPDLYNEQFF
j_gene: TRBJ2-1
v_gene: TRBV5-5
d_gene: NA
abundance: NA
len: 13

CDR3nt: TGTGCCAGCAGCGTGCGGAGGAACACTGAAGCTTTCTTT
CDR3aa: CASSVRRNTEAFF
j_gene: TRBJ1-1
v_gene: TRBV7-3
d_gene: NA
abundance: NA
len: 13

CDR3nt: TGTGCCAGCAGCCTCAGCGGTAGTTTGAAGCCCCAGCATTTT
CDR3aa: CASSLSGSLKPQHF
j_gene: TRBJ1-5
v_gene: TRBV7-9
d_gene: NA
abundance: many
len: 14

CDR3nt: TGCAGTGCTAGACTTCGGCCTACTAGCAGGGCAGATACGCAGTATTTT
CDR3aa: CSARLRPTSRADTQYF
j_gene: TRBJ2-3
v_gene: TRBV20-1
d_gene: NA
abundance: many
len: 16

CDR3nt: TGTGCCAGCAGTCGGCCGGGACAGGGGCATCGGGATGAGCAGTTCTTC
CDR3aa: CASSRPGQGHRDEQFF
j_gene: TRBJ2-1
v_gene: TRBV6-6
d_gene: TRBD1
abundance: NA
len: 16

CDR3nt: TGTGCCTGGCAGGGTGTCCTCGGGGAGCAGTACTTC
CDR3aa: CAWQGVLGEQYF
j_gene: TRBJ2-7
v_gene: TRBV30
d_gene: NA
abundance: NA
len: 12